This T cell receptor (beta chain) was found in a study of CXCR3-negative and CXCR3-positive naive CD8 T cells. General study results and limits: CD5 surface expression was similar among naive subsets, and TCR strength was estimated by inference from TRB CDR3 properties. With respect to TRBV-TRBJ usage, naive CXCR3-negative and CXCR3-positive cells were similar; memory differed. The study found more hydrophobic TRB CDR3s in CXCR3-positive naive cells than in CXCR3-negative naive cells.

The TRB cDNA libraries were prepared by 5' RACE with UMI labels. From the 5' RACE reads, TCRdb lists one entry per CDR3 protein and no DNA. In all, the sample yields 150,000 to 170,000 distinct CDR3 sequences. CDR1 is LGHNA and CDR2 is YSLEER in the germline V gene. The CDR3 is 18 residues long. With regard to this clonotype: Its antigen is as yet unknown.

The rearrangement links TRBV4-3 to TRBJ2-3; TCRdb designates TRBD2, a call that cannot be tested without DNA. This clonotype was obtained from a human donor in good health. Some clones in this sample may be carry-over from other donors' samples. The sequenced sample consisted of naive CXCR3+ CD8+ T cells from blood. Described subset: CD45RO-CCR7+CD27+CD95- naive CD8+ T cells expressing CXCR3 (TNR3+). The CDR3 sequence is CASSQDRIAGGDTDTQYF.